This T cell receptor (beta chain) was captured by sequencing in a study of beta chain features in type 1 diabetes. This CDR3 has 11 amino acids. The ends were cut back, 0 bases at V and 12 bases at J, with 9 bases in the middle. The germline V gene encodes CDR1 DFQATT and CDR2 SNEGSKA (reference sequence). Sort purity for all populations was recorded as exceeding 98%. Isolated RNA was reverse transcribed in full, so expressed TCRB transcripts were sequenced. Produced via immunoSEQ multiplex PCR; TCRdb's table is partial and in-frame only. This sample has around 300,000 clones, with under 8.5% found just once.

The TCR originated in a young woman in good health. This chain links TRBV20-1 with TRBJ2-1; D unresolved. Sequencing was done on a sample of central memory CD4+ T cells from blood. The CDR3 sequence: CSARDLRWQFF. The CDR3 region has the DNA TGCAGTGCTAGAGACCTACGATGGCAGTTCTTC.